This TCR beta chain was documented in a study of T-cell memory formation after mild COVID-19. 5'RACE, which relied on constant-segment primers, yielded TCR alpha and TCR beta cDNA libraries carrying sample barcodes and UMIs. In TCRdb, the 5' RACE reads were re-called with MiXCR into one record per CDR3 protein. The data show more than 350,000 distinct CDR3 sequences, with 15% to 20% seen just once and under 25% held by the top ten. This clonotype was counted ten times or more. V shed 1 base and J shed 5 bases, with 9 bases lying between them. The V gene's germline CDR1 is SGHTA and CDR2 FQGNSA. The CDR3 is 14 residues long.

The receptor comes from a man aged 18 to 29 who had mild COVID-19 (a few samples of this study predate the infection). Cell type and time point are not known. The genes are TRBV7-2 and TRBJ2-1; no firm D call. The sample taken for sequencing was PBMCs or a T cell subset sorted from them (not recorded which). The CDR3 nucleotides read TGTGCCAGCAGCTTAGTCTCCAGACACAATGAGCAGTTCTTC. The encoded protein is CASSLVSRHNEQFF.